This TCR beta chain was retrieved from a study of T cell repertoires in cytomegalovirus infection. Study-wide context: Both CMV infection and a matching HLA type were indicated by public TCR beta signatures.

General study findings and limits: Summed frequency of public TCR beta families distinguished CMV carriers with the relevant HLA. HLA-C-restricted TCR beta clonotypes specific for CMV led the ex vivo response.

This CDR3 is 15 amino acids long. After removal of 3 bases from V and 5 bases from J, the junction contained 7 bases not matched to a gene. Germline V gene lookup returns CDR1 SGHVS and CDR2 FQNEAQ. This clonotype has ten or more counts. The antigen remains unidentified. Using its own MiXCR run on the reads, TCRdb lists one record per CDR3 protein. The table has under 300,000 distinct CDR3 sequences, approximately 13% seen once. The clonotype comes from a human donor in good health (CMV status not recorded). Some clones in this sample may be carry-over from other donors' samples. The specimen sequenced was PBMCs. The chain couples TRBV7-8 to TRBJ2-5, with TRBD1 matching 9 bases. The CDR3 nucleotides read TGTGCCAGCAGCTTCCGGACAGGGGTACGGGAGACCCAGTACTTC. Amino acids: CASSFRTGVRETQYF.